This T cell receptor (beta chain) was identified during a study of CD8+ T cells in alopecia areata. General observations from the study: In scalp samples, resident alphabeta T cells of normal skin are also sequenced. Persistence during tofacitinib was seen for many expanded lesional clones in scalp and blood.

CDR3 length: 13 residues. The germline V and J ends were trimmed by 3 bases and 2 bases, with 6 bases remaining between them. Looked up from germline, CDR1 is SGHKS and CDR2 is YYEKEE (reference sequence). In this sample, this clone turned up a few times. Its antigen is undetermined. Treatment in this sample: oral pan-JAK inhibitor, 5-10 mg twice daily. cDNA prepared by RNA extraction and subsequent reverse transcription served as the template for sequencing. Only in-frame clones appear in the TCRdb table, and some are missing; sequencing was by immunoSEQ multiplex PCR. The sample lists 200,000 to 250,000 clones, less than 45% seen once, with under 0.55% in the top ten.

The sequence came from a human donor with alopecia areata. The J gene is TRBJ2-1, the V gene TRBV5-5; D remains unclear. The material sequenced was CD4+ T cells sorted from blood, taken at approximately week 30, from a patient treated with tofacitinib. CDR3 loop: CASSSGAYNEQFF. The CDR3 coding sequence is TGTGCCAGCAGCTCCGGTGCCTACAATGAGCAGTTCTTC. The full variable domain, with the rest looked up from reference TRBV5-5 and TRBJ2-1, is DAGVTQSPTHLIKTRGQQVTLRCSPISGHKSVSWYQQVLGQGPQFIFQYYEKEERGRGNFPDRFSARQFPNYSSELNVNALLLGDSALYLCASSSGAYNEQFFGPGTRLTVL.